The 11 T cell receptor beta chains below come from one sample, sequenced in a study. TCRdb recomputed calls from the 5' RACE reads with MiXCR, one row per CDR3 protein. The table includes under 35,000 distinct CDR3 sequences, around 24% detected once. Sample: memory CD4+ T cells sorted from blood. The subset: memory CD4+ T cells, CD4+CD45RO+CD25-. The receptors derive from a female donor with breast cancer.

The V call is TRBV28, the J call TRBJ2-5; TRBD1 agrees at 11 bases. Germline lookup yields CDR1 MDHEN and CDR2 SYDVKM. This CDR3 has 18 residues. With V trimmed by 5 bases and J by 5 bases, 16 bases remained unmatched. The CDR3 DNA reads as TGTGCCAGCAGTCTAGGGTGGGGGACAGGGGGGCGATCGGAGACCCAGTACTTC. Protein sequence: CASSLGWGTGGRSETQYF. Full variable domain (outside the CDR3, taken from reference TRBV28 and TRBJ2-5): DVKVTQSSRYLVKRTGEKVFLECVQDMDHENMFWYRQDPGLGLRLIYFSYDVKMKEKGDIPEGYSVSREKKERFSLILESASTNQTSMYLCASSLGWGTGGRSETQYFGPGTRLLVL.

V gene TRBV27 combines with J gene TRBJ2-3; D unresolved. Per germline, CDR1 MNHEY and CDR2 SMNVEV (reference sequence). Between the trimmed V and J ends, which lost 6 bases and 2 bases, there was a span of 9 bases. CDR3 length equals 13 residues. CDR3 sequence: CASSSPLTDTQYF. CDR3 nucleotide sequence: TGTGCCAGCAGCTCCCCTCTCACAGATACGCAGTATTTT.

This clonotype has only a few counts. The chain links TRBV27 to TRBJ2-7; D may correspond to TRBD1 or TRBD2 (5 bases each). The CDR3 has 13 amino acids. The germline V and J ends were trimmed by 5 bases and 5 bases, with 13 bases remaining between them. From germline, CDR1 is MNHEY and CDR2 SMNVEV (reference sequence). The CDR3 sequence is CASSRRDGHEQYF. CDR3 coding DNA: TGTGCCAGCAGTAGAAGGGACGGACACGAGCAGTACTTC.

CDR3 DNA: TGCAGTGCTATTACTTCTCGCAGGGAGCTGTTTTTT. Encoded protein: CSAITSRRELFF. The V gene is TRBV20-1, the J gene TRBJ2-2; D gene unclear. V dropped 4 bases and J dropped 9 bases, with 12 bases sitting between them. This CDR3 is built from 12 residues. The germline gives CDR1 DFQATT, CDR2 SNEGSKA (reference sequence).

As regards this clonotype: One junction end does not reproduce the germline sequence, and a read error may be involved. The chain combines TRBV6-5 with TRBJ2-3; D tentatively fits TRBD1 or TRBD2 (5 bases each). Per the germline V gene, CDR1 is MNHEY and CDR2 is SVGAGI. The CDR3 consists of 16 residues. DNA of the CDR3: TGTGCCAACAGTCAAGGGACGGAGGTTTCGGAGGATACGCAGTATTTT. Translating gives CANSQGTEVSEDTQYF.

Regarding this clonotype: A single base separates this from a much larger clone, so it may be a read error. The final CDR3 position lacks the conserved phenylalanine or tryptophan, pointing to a likely read error. The chain uses TRBV6-2 or TRBV6-3 and TRBJ1-1, with no clear D. This CDR3 contains 13 residues. V shed 6 bases and J shed 0 bases, with 8 bases lying between them. Germline V gene sequence: CDR1 MNHEY, CDR2 SVGEGT. In nucleotides, the CDR3 is TGTGCCAGCAGGGACGGTCTGAACACTGAAGCTTTCCTT. This translates into CASRDGLNTEAFL.

This clonotype has just a few counts. The V and J genes are TRBV18 and TRBJ1-6, with 8 bases aligning to TRBD1. The CDR3 is made up of 17 amino acids. V was clipped by 0 bases and J by 6 bases; unmatched bases: 7. Germline V gene data show CDR1 as KGHSH and CDR2 as LQKENI. The CDR3 coding sequence is TGTGCCAGCTCACCACCAGTACGGGACAGGCTTAATTCACCCCTCCACTTT. Its protein product is CASSPPVRDRLNSPLHF.

V gene TRBV6-5 combines with J gene TRBJ2-7; 9 nucleotides align to TRBD2. The CDR3 is made up of 15 amino acids. Germline assignment: CDR1 MNHEY and CDR2 SVGAGI. Trimming at V came to 0 bases and at J to 4 bases, leaving 4 bases not matched to a gene. The CDR3: CASSYSFAGGYEQYF. The CDR3 DNA reads TGTGCCAGCAGTTACTCCTTCGCGGGGGGGTACGAGCAGTACTTC.

Concerning this clonotype itself: A much larger clone is a single base away; this may be a read error. This chain uses TRBV10-3 with TRBJ2-3; 7 nucleotides agree with TRBD1. In germline, CDR1 is ENHRY, CDR2 SYGVKD. This CDR3 spans 14 amino acids. The DNA for the CDR3 is TGTACCATCAGTGAGTCAGGGGGAGTCGATACGCAGTATTTT. Protein: CTISESGGVDTQYF.

The chain couples TRBV29-1 to TRBJ1-3, with a possible D match to TRBD1 (6 bases). V was cut by 0 bases and J by 0 bases, with 9 bases left in between. There are 15 residues in the CDR3. Germline values: CDR1 SQVTM, CDR2 ANQGSEA. DNA of the CDR3: TGCAGCGTTGAAGATGGGGACACCTCTGGAAACACCATATATTTT. Residues: CSVEDGDTSGNTIYF.

Concerning this clonotype: A much more abundant neighbour one base away suggests this may be a read error. This chain links TRBV4-2 with TRBJ2-1; 8 bases map to TRBD2. This CDR3 is 18 amino acids long. V was clipped by 0 bases and J by 0 bases; unmatched bases: 7. Germline V gene data show CDR1 as LGHNA and CDR2 as YNFKEQ. CDR3 DNA sequence: TGTGCCAGCAGCCAAGATCGGCTAGCGGGTAGCTCCTACAATGAGCAGTTCTTC. Translating gives CASSQDRLAGSSYNEQFF.